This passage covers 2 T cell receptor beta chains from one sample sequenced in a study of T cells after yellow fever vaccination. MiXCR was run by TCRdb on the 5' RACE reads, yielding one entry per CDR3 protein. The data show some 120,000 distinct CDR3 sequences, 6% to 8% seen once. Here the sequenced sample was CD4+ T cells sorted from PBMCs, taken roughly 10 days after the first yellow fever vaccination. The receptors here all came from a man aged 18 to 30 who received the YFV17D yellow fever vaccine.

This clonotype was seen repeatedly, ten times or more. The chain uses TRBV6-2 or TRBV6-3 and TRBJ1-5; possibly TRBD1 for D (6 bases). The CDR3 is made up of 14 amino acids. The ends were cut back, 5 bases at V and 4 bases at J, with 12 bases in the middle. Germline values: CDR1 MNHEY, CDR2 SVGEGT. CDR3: CASSRTVSNQPQHF. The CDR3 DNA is TGTGCCAGCAGTAGGACAGTGAGTAATCAGCCCCAGCATTTT.

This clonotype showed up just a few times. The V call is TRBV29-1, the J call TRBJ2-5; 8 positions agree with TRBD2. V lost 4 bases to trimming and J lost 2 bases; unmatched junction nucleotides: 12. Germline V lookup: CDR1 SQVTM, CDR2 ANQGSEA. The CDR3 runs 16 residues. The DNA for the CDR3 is TGCAGCGTTGTAAGGGCCGGGGGGGCGTGGCAAGAGACCCAGTACTTC. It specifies CSVVRAGGAWQETQYF. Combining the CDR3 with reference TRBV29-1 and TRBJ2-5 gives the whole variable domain SAVISQKPSRDICQRGTSLTIQCQVDSQVTMMFWYRQQPGQSLTLIATANQGSEATYESGFVIDKFPISRPNLTFSTLTVSNMSPEDSSIYLCSVVRAGGAWQETQYFGPGTRLLVL.